Reported below is one T cell receptor beta chain. Its antigen is not identified. Trimming removed 2 bases from V and 4 bases from J, with 10 bases in between. Germline V gene sequence: CDR1 SGHRS, CDR2 YFSETQ. This CDR3 is 14 amino acids long. TCRdb re-analysed the 5' RACE reads in MiXCR, keeping a single row per CDR3 protein. The sample yields about 150,000 distinct CDR3 sequences, around 13% seen once. This sample was taken from a study of T-cell memory formation after mild COVID-19. Study-wide findings and caveats: The CD4+ clones that contracted clustered mainly within CM and EM, and the CD8+ clones concentrated in EMRA. Researchers found some responding clones in pre-infection memory, a sign that cross-reactive memory joined. Clones that contracted from day 15 to 85 were balanced CD4/CD8, while later expanders leaned CD4+.

The sequenced sample consisted of PBMCs or a T cell subset sorted from them (not recorded which). The chain joins TRBV5-1 to TRBJ2-1, with D tentatively TRBD1 (6 bases). The receptor's source is a man between 18 and 35 years old who had mild COVID-19 (a few samples of this study predate the infection). Cell type and time point are not known. The DNA for the CDR3 is TGCGCCAGCAGCTTACAAGGGGGTTACAATGAGCAGTTCTTC. Amino acids: CASSLQGGYNEQFF.